A single T cell receptor beta chain is shown here with its context. Its cognate antigen is unknown. The entry originates in a study of vaccination effects on CD4 cells after COVID-19. Across the study: Post-vaccine draws lagged the second dose by a median of 72 days.

Looked up from germline, CDR1 is SGHDN and CDR2 is FVKESK. The CDR3 has 15 amino acids. V lost 3 bases to trimming and J lost 6 bases, with 17 bases between them. Whole-study results and caveats: By a late point after vaccination, infection- and vaccine-induced clones had shrunk markedly through clonal contraction.

TCRdb keeps only in-frame clones here, not all; method: immunoSEQ multiplex PCR. The sample records over 50,000 clones, about 80% being singletons. After expansion with viral peptide pools in the ViraFEST assay, antigen-specific CD4+ T cells were sequenced. After roughly 9 days in culture, the CD4+ T cells were isolated. Each participant was given two doses of one vaccine (BNT162b2 or mRNA-1273). Half of the medium was exchanged for IL-2 medium on both days 3 and 7. The specimen comprised CD4+ T cells from PBMCs cultured with HCoV-229E spike peptides, sampled after COVID-19 vaccination. The chain carries TRBV14 and TRBJ1-1; possibly TRBD1 for D (5 bases). The sequence derives from a human donor who received a COVID-19 vaccine. The CDR3 here is CASSQRVPGTAEAFF. In DNA form, the CDR3 reads TGTGCCAGCAGCCAGCGGGTCCCGGGGACTGCTGAAGCTTTCTTT. The whole variable domain, filled in from reference TRBV14 and TRBJ1-1, reads EAGVTQFPSHSVIEKGQTVTLRCDPISGHDNLYWYRRVMGKEIKFLLHFVKESKQDESGMPNNRFLAERTGGTYSTLKVQPAELEDSGVYFCASSQRVPGTAEAFFGQGTRLTVV.